This TCR beta chain was recovered during a study of control samples from healthy donors and cancer patients. V lost 2 bases and J lost 0, with 8 bases in between. CDR1 MNHEY and CDR2 SVGAGI come from the germline V gene. The CDR3 is 15 residues long. Assay used: immunoSEQ multiplex PCR; TCRdb lists only in-frame clones, some missing. In the table there are approximately 120,000 clones, 90% of which are singletons. The sequenced sample consisted of blood. This TCR derives from a human donor in good health. The donor label of this sample is uncertain. The genes are TRBV6-5 and TRBJ2-4, with D possibly TRBD2 on 5 matching bases. CDR3 region: CASSYNGLAKNIQYF. For the CDR3, the DNA is TGTGCCAGCAGTTACAACGGACTAGCCAAAAACATTCAGTACTTC.